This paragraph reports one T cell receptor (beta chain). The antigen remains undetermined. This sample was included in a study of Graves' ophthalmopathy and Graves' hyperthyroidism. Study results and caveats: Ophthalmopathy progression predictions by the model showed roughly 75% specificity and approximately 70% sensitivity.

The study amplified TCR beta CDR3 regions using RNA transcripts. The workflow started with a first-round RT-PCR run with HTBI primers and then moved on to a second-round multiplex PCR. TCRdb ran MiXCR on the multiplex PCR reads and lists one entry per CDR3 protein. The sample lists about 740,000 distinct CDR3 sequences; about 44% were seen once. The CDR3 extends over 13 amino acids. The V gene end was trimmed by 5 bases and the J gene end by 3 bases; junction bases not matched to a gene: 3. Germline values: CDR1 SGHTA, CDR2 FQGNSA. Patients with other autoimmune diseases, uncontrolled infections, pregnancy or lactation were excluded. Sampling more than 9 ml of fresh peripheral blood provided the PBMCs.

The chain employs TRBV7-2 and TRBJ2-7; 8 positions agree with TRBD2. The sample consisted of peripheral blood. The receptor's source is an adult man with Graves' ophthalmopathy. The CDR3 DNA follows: TGTGCCAGCAGCCCGACTAGCGACTACGAGCAGTACTTC. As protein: CASSPTSDYEQYF.